Sequencing of this TCR beta chain was carried out in a study of T cells after posttransplantation cyclophosphamide. The table came from immunoSEQ multiplex PCR; TCRdb's copy has only in-frame clones and leaves some out. Here the sample spans around 6,900 clones, roughly three quarters being singletons. V was clipped by 7 bases and J by 6 bases; unmatched bases: 10. The germline V gene has CDR1 SEHNR and CDR2 FQNEAQ (reference sequence). This CDR3 has 14 amino acids. The related graft donor's blood sample was taken on the day of bone marrow donation. Sequencing used memory CD4+ T cells sorted from blood. This clonotype originated in a woman between 45 and 60 years old in good health and a related stem cell transplant donor. The V call is TRBV7-9, the J call TRBJ1-2; TRBD1 aligns across 8 bases. The CDR3, as DNA: TGTGCCAGCATCTACGGACAGGGATACGATGGCTACACCTTC. Amino acid sequence: CASIYGQGYDGYTF.